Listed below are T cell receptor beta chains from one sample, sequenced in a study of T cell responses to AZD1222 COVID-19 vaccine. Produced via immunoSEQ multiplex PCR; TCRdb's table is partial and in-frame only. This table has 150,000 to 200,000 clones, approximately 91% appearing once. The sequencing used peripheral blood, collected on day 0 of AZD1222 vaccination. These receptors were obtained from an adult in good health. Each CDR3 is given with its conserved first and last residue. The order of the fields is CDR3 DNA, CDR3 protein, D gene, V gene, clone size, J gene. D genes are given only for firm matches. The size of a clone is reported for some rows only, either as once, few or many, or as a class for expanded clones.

CDR3 DNA: TGCGCCAGCAGCTTGGATCTAGCGGACAATGAGCAGTTCTTC; CDR3 protein: CASSLDLADNEQFF; D gene: TRBD2; V gene: TRBV5-1; clone size: NA; J gene: TRBJ2-1
CDR3 DNA: TGTGCCATCAGTGAAGAGGGGCTTGGAAACACCATATATTTT; CDR3 protein: CAISEEGLGNTIYF; D gene: NA; V gene: TRBV10-3; clone size: NA; J gene: TRBJ1-3
CDR3 DNA: TGTGCCAGCAGGAAGAACAATGAGCAGTTCTTC; CDR3 protein: CASRKNNEQFF; D gene: NA; V gene: TRBV6-6; clone size: NA; J gene: TRBJ2-1
CDR3 DNA: TGTGCCAGCAGTGACAGGGTGGCCAATCAGCCCCAGCATTTT; CDR3 protein: CASSDRVANQPQHF; D gene: NA; V gene: TRBV6-1; clone size: once; J gene: TRBJ1-5
CDR3 DNA: TGTGCCAGCTCATCGGTGGGACACACTAATTCACCCCTCCACTTT; CDR3 protein: CASSSVGHTNSPLHF; D gene: NA; V gene: TRBV18; clone size: NA; J gene: TRBJ1-6
CDR3 DNA: TGTGCCAGCAGCCAATTAACCGGGACAGGGACTTATGGCGGGACCTTC; CDR3 protein: CASSQLTGTGTYGGTF; D gene: TRBD1; V gene: TRBV3-1/TRBV3-2; clone size: once; J gene: TRBJ1-2
CDR3 DNA: TGTGCCAGCAGCCCTAGCGGGGGGGTTGTCTACGAGCAGTACTTC; CDR3 protein: CASSPSGGVVYEQYF; D gene: TRBD2; V gene: TRBV6-2/TRBV6-3; clone size: NA; J gene: TRBJ2-7
CDR3 DNA: TGTGCCAGCAGCCAGCAAGGGGCCGGGGAGCTGTTTTTT; CDR3 protein: CASSQQGAGELFF; D gene: NA; V gene: TRBV5-6; clone size: NA; J gene: TRBJ2-2
CDR3 DNA: TGTGCCAGCAGCTTCGGGTTGAGGGGACGGAACTACGAGCAGTACTTC; CDR3 protein: CASSFGLRGRNYEQYF; D gene: NA; V gene: TRBV7-6; clone size: NA; J gene: TRBJ2-7
CDR3 DNA: TGTGCCAGCAGCTTAGCGTGGCAGGGGAGGGAAGAGACCCAGTACTTC; CDR3 protein: CASSLAWQGREETQYF; D gene: NA; V gene: TRBV7-6; clone size: NA; J gene: TRBJ2-5
CDR3 DNA: TGTGCCAGCTCACCGGGGGCGGACAACACCATATATTTT; CDR3 protein: CASSPGADNTIYF; D gene: NA; V gene: TRBV18; clone size: NA; J gene: TRBJ1-3
CDR3 DNA: TGCGCCAGCAGTCAATCGCCTGATGGGGCCCAAGAGACCCAGTACTTC; CDR3 protein: CASSQSPDGAQETQYF; D gene: NA; V gene: TRBV23-1; clone size: NA; J gene: TRBJ2-5
CDR3 DNA: TGTGCCATCAGTGAAGGGGCTGGGCTCACTGAAGCTTTCTTT; CDR3 protein: CAISEGAGLTEAFF; D gene: NA; V gene: TRBV10-3; clone size: NA; J gene: TRBJ1-1
CDR3 DNA: TGTGCCAGCAGCCTTGGCAGGGAAGTCGAGCAGTACTTC; CDR3 protein: CASSLGREVEQYF; D gene: NA; V gene: TRBV14; clone size: NA; J gene: TRBJ2-7
CDR3 DNA: TGTGCCAGCAGCCAAGATATTCCGGGTCTGAGAGGCTACACCTTC; CDR3 protein: CASSQDIPGLRGYTF; D gene: NA; V gene: TRBV3-1/TRBV3-2; clone size: NA; J gene: TRBJ1-2
CDR3 DNA: TGTGCCATCAGTGAGCAGTTAACAGGGACTAATGAAAAACTGTTTTTT; CDR3 protein: CAISEQLTGTNEKLFF; D gene: NA; V gene: TRBV10-3; clone size: NA; J gene: TRBJ1-4
CDR3 DNA: TGCGCCAGCAGTGGGGACGGTACACGAAATCAGCCCCAGCATTTT; CDR3 protein: CASSGDGTRNQPQHF; D gene: NA; V gene: TRBV10-2; clone size: NA; J gene: TRBJ1-5
CDR3 DNA: TGCAGCGGCTTGGGGAGCGGTAATGAAAAACTGTTTTTT; CDR3 protein: CSGLGSGNEKLFF; D gene: NA; V gene: TRBV29-1; clone size: NA; J gene: TRBJ1-4
CDR3 DNA: TGTGCCATCAGTGGCCGGGACAGGGGCTCTGAGACCCAGTACTTC; CDR3 protein: CAISGRDRGSETQYF; D gene: TRBD1; V gene: TRBV10-3; clone size: NA; J gene: TRBJ2-5
CDR3 DNA: TGTGCCAGCAGCTCAGAGTGGGGCCAAGAGACCCAGTACTTC; CDR3 protein: CASSSEWGQETQYF; D gene: NA; V gene: TRBV7-2; clone size: once; J gene: TRBJ2-5
CDR3 DNA: TGCGCCAGCAGCTTGGCCCCGGGAGGCTCCTACAATGAGCAGTTCTTC; CDR3 protein: CASSLAPGGSYNEQFF; D gene: TRBD2; V gene: TRBV5-1; clone size: NA; J gene: TRBJ2-1
CDR3 DNA: TGTGCCAGCAGGGAGGGGAACTATGGCTACACCTTC; CDR3 protein: CASREGNYGYTF; D gene: NA; V gene: TRBV27; clone size: once; J gene: TRBJ1-2
CDR3 DNA: TGTGCCAGTAGTATGGCTAGCGGGGGTCAGAACACCGGGGAGCTGTTTTTT; CDR3 protein: CASSMASGGQNTGELFF; D gene: TRBD2; V gene: TRBV19; clone size: NA; J gene: TRBJ2-2
CDR3 DNA: TGCGCCAGCAGCTTTTTAGGGGGAGACCGGCCCAATGAGCAGTTCTTC; CDR3 protein: CASSFLGGDRPNEQFF; D gene: NA; V gene: TRBV5-1; clone size: NA; J gene: TRBJ2-1
CDR3 DNA: TGCGCCAGCAGTGAGGAAAATTACCGGGCTCAGGGGATGGACACTGAAGCTTTCTTT; CDR3 protein: CASSEENYRAQGMDTEAFF; D gene: NA; V gene: TRBV10-1; clone size: NA; J gene: TRBJ1-1
CDR3 DNA: TGTGCCAGCAGTTTGGAGGGCAGGAGGACCCCTCTGTATTTT; CDR3 protein: CASSLEGRRTPLYF; D gene: NA; V gene: TRBV6-2/TRBV6-3; clone size: few; J gene: TRBJ2-3
CDR3 DNA: TGCAGCGTTGGGTGGCTAGCGGGCTCCAATGAGCAGTTCTTC; CDR3 protein: CSVGWLAGSNEQFF; D gene: TRBD2; V gene: TRBV29-1; clone size: NA; J gene: TRBJ2-1
CDR3 DNA: TGCGCCAGCAGCCAAGTTGCAGGACTAAATGAAAAACTGTTTTTT; CDR3 protein: CASSQVAGLNEKLFF; D gene: NA; V gene: TRBV4-1; clone size: NA; J gene: TRBJ1-4
CDR3 DNA: TGTGCCAGCAGGCCTCCCGGGACTAGCGGGAGGCCAGGCTTC; CDR3 protein: CASRPPGTSGRPGF; D gene: TRBD2; V gene: TRBV28; clone size: NA; J gene: TRBJ2-7
CDR3 DNA: TGTGCCAGTAGTCGAACCCTCGGGACAGGGTATGAACTTGGGTATCAGCCCCAGCATTTT; CDR3 protein: CASSRTLGTGYELGYQPQHF; D gene: TRBD1; V gene: TRBV19; clone size: NA; J gene: TRBJ1-5
CDR3 DNA: TGTGCCAGCAGTTTAGCTAGCGGGGAGCTGTTTTTT; CDR3 protein: CASSLASGELFF; D gene: NA; V gene: TRBV27; clone size: NA; J gene: TRBJ2-2
CDR3 DNA: TGTGCTAGCAGCTTAGGGCACAGTAGCACAGATACGCAGTATTTT; CDR3 protein: CASSLGHSSTDTQYF; D gene: NA; V gene: TRBV7-7; clone size: NA; J gene: TRBJ2-3
CDR3 DNA: TGTGCCAGCTCAGGACAGTTATTCTCCAGCGGCTCCTTC; CDR3 protein: CASSGQLFSSGSF; D gene: NA; V gene: TRBV7-2; clone size: NA; J gene: TRBJ1-2
CDR3 DNA: TGTGCCAGCAGTTTTCTCCGGGGCGACAGAACAGATACGCAGTATTTT; CDR3 protein: CASSFLRGDRTDTQYF; D gene: NA; V gene: TRBV28; clone size: once; J gene: TRBJ2-3
CDR3 DNA: TGTGCCAGCAGTGAAAAATGGAGGACCCTTGGGGGTTCACCCCTCCACTTT; CDR3 protein: CASSEKWRTLGGSPLHF; D gene: NA; V gene: TRBV6-1; clone size: NA; J gene: TRBJ1-6
CDR3 DNA: TGTGCCAGCAGCCAAGAACTTGTCGGTCAGCCCCAGCATTTT; CDR3 protein: CASSQELVGQPQHF; D gene: NA; V gene: TRBV4-2; clone size: NA; J gene: TRBJ1-5
CDR3 DNA: TGTGCCAGCAGCCCGCTGGGACAGTGGAACACTGAAGCTTTCTTT; CDR3 protein: CASSPLGQWNTEAFF; D gene: TRBD1; V gene: TRBV14; clone size: NA; J gene: TRBJ1-1
CDR3 DNA: TGCAGTGCTAGTAGCGTGGGGATTCTTCAGCCCCAGCATTTT; CDR3 protein: CSASSVGILQPQHF; D gene: NA; V gene: TRBV20-1; clone size: once; J gene: TRBJ1-5
CDR3 DNA: TGTGCCAGCAGGATCACAGGGGTGGGTGGCTACACCTTC; CDR3 protein: CASRITGVGGYTF; D gene: TRBD1; V gene: TRBV12-3/TRBV12-4; clone size: NA; J gene: TRBJ1-2
CDR3 DNA: TGTGCCAGCACCAGGACAGCCTTCTATGGCTACACCTTC; CDR3 protein: CASTRTAFYGYTF; D gene: NA; V gene: TRBV12-3/TRBV12-4; clone size: NA; J gene: TRBJ1-2
CDR3 DNA: TGTGCCACCAGCACCCAGAGGGGTCTAGCGGGGGACACAGATACGCAGTATTTT; CDR3 protein: CATSTQRGLAGDTDTQYF; D gene: TRBD2; V gene: TRBV15; clone size: NA; J gene: TRBJ2-3
CDR3 DNA: TGTGCCAGCAGCTTACGTCCAGCCACTGAAGCTTTCTTT; CDR3 protein: CASSLRPATEAFF; D gene: NA; V gene: TRBV7-8; clone size: NA; J gene: TRBJ1-1
CDR3 DNA: TGTGCCAGCAGCACTCGACAGGAAGAGACCCAGTACTTC; CDR3 protein: CASSTRQEETQYF; D gene: NA; V gene: TRBV7-9; clone size: NA; J gene: TRBJ2-5
CDR3 DNA: TGTGCCAGCAGTTATCTAGGGCGGGGGACGACAGATACGCAGTATTTT; CDR3 protein: CASSYLGRGTTDTQYF; D gene: TRBD2; V gene: TRBV6-2/TRBV6-3; clone size: NA; J gene: TRBJ2-3
CDR3 DNA: TGTGCCACCAGTGACCCCTCGACTAGCGGGGGGGCCTTAGATACGCAGTATTTT; CDR3 protein: CATSDPSTSGGALDTQYF; D gene: TRBD2; V gene: TRBV24-1; clone size: NA; J gene: TRBJ2-3
CDR3 DNA: TGTGCCAGCAGCTTAGGCCCTGGGTACGGGGAGGGCACTGAAGCTTTCTTT; CDR3 protein: CASSLGPGYGEGTEAFF; D gene: NA; V gene: TRBV11-2; clone size: NA; J gene: TRBJ1-1
CDR3 DNA: TGTGCCAGCAGCTTAAGGGGGATGGGTAGCGGGACGGAAGAGACCCAGTACTTC; CDR3 protein: CASSLRGMGSGTEETQYF; D gene: TRBD2; V gene: TRBV7-3; clone size: NA; J gene: TRBJ2-5
CDR3 DNA: TGTGCCACTGGGGTCGGCCAAAATCAGCCCCAGCATTTT; CDR3 protein: CATGVGQNQPQHF; D gene: NA; V gene: TRBV10-3; clone size: NA; J gene: TRBJ1-5
CDR3 DNA: TGTGCCAGCAGCTTGGACAGGGCTTATAACACTGAAGCTTTCTTT; CDR3 protein: CASSLDRAYNTEAFF; D gene: TRBD1; V gene: TRBV7-3; clone size: NA; J gene: TRBJ1-1
CDR3 DNA: TGTGCCAGCAGCCCCGCCGGGGCAGGAGCCTTCTACAATGAGCAGTTCTTC; CDR3 protein: CASSPAGAGAFYNEQFF; D gene: NA; V gene: TRBV5-6; clone size: NA; J gene: TRBJ2-1
CDR3 DNA: TGCGCCAGCAGCCACGCCGGGACAGGGAGAACTGAAGCTTTCTTT; CDR3 protein: CASSHAGTGRTEAFF; D gene: TRBD1; V gene: TRBV4-3; clone size: NA; J gene: TRBJ1-1
CDR3 DNA: TGTGCCAGCAGTGAGACCGGGGAGGAATACTATGGCTACACCTTC; CDR3 protein: CASSETGEEYYGYTF; D gene: NA; V gene: TRBV6-1; clone size: NA; J gene: TRBJ1-2
CDR3 DNA: TGTGCCAGCAGCGTCACAGGGGAGAGTGGATCACCCCTCCACTTT; CDR3 protein: CASSVTGESGSPLHF; D gene: TRBD1; V gene: TRBV6-4; clone size: NA; J gene: TRBJ1-6
CDR3 DNA: TGTGCCAGCAGTCCCGGGACTAGCGGGAGCAACACCGGGGAGCTGTTTTTT; CDR3 protein: CASSPGTSGSNTGELFF; D gene: TRBD2; V gene: TRBV28; clone size: few; J gene: TRBJ2-2